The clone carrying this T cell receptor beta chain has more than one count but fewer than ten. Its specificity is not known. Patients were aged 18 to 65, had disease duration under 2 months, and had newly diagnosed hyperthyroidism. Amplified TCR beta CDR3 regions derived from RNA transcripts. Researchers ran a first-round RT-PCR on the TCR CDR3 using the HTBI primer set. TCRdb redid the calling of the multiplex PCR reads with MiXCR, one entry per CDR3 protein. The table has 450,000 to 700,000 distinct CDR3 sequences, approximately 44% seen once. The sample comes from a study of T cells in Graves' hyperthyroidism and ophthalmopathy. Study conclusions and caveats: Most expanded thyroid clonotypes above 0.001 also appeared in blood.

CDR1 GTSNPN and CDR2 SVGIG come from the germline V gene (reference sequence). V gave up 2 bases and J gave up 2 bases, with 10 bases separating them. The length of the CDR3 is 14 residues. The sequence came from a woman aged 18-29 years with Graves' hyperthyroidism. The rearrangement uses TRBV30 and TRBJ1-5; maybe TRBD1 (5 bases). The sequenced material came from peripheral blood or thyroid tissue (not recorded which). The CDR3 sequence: CAWSPPGRNQPQHF. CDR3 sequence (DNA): TGTGCCTGGAGTCCTCCGGGGCGCAATCAGCCCCAGCATTTT. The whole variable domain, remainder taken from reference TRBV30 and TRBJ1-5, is SQTIHQWPATLVQPVGSPLSLECTVEGTSNPNLYWYRQAAGRGLQLLFYSVGIGQISSEVPQNLSASRPQDRQFILSSKKLLLSDSGFYLCAWSPPGRNQPQHFGDGTRLSIL.